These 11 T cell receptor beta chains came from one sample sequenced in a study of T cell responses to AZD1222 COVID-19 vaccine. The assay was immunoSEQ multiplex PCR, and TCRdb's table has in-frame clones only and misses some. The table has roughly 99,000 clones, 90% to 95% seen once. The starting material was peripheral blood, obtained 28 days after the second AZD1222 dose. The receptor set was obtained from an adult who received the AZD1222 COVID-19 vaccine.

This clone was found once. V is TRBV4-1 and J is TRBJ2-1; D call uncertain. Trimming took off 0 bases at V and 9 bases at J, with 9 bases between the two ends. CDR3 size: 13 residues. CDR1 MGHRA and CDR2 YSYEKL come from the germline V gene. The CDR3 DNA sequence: TGCGCCAGCAGCCAAGAGGCTATACGTGAGCAGTTCTTC. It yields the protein CASSQEAIREQFF.

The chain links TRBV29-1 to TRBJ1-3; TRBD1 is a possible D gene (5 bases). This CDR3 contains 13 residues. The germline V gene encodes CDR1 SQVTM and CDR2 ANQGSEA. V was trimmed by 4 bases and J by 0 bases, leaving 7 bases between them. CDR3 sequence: CSVAGSSGNTIYF. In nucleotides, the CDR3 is TGCAGCGTTGCAGGGAGCTCTGGAAACACCATATATTTT.

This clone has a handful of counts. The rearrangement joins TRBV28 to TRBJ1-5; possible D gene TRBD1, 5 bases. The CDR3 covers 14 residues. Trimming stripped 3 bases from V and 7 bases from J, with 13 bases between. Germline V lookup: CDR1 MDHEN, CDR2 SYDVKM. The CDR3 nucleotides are TGTGCCAGCAGTTTTGGGCAGGGCACACAGCCCCAGCATTTT. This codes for CASSFGQGTQPQHF.

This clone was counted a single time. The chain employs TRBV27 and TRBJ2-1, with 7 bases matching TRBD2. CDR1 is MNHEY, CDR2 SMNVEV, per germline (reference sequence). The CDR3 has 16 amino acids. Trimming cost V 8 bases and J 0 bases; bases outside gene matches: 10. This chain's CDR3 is CASGPPGGGSYNEQFF. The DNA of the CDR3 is TGTGCCAGCGGACCTCCTGGCGGGGGCTCCTACAATGAGCAGTTCTTC.

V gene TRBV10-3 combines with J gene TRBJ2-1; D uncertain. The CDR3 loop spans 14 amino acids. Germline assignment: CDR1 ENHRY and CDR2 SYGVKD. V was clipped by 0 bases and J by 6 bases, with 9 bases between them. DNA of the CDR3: TGTGCCATCAGTGAGTCGAGTGAAAGCAATGAGCAGTTCTTC. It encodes CAISESSESNEQFF.

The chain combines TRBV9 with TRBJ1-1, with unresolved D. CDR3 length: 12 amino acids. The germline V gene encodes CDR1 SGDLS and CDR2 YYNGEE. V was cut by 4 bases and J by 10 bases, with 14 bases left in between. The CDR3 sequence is CASSPLSPAAFF. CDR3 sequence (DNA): TGTGCCAGCAGCCCACTCTCCCCAGCAGCTTTCTTT.

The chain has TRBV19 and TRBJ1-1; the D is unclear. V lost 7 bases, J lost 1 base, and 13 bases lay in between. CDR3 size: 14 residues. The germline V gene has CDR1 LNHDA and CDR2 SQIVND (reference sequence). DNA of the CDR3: TGTGCCAGTAAGGTGGGGATCTCGAACACTGAAGCTTTCTTT. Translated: CASKVGISNTEAFF.

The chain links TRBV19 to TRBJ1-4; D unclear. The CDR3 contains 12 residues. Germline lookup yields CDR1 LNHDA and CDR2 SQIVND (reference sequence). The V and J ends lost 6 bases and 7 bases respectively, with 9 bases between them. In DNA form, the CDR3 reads TGTGCCAGTAGCCCAGGTGGTGAAAAACTGTTTTTT. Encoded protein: CASSPGGEKLFF.

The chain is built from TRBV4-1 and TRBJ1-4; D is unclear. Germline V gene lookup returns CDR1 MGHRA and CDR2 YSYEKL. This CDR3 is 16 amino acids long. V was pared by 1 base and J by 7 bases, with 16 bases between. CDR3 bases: TGCGCCAGCAGCCAAGTGGGCCGGTCGTTCCGTGAAAAACTGTTTTTT. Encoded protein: CASSQVGRSFREKLFF.

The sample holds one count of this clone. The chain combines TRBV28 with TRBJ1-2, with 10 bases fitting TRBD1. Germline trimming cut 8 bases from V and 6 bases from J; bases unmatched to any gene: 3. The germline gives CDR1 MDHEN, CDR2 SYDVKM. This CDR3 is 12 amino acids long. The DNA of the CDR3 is TGTGCCAGCGTGACAGGGGGCGATGGCTACACCTTC. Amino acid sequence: CASVTGGDGYTF.

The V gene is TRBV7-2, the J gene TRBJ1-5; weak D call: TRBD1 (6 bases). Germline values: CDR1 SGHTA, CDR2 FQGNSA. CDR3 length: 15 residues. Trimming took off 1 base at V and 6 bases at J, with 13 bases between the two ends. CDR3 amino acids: CASSLVGGGGQPQHF. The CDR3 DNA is TGTGCCAGCAGCTTAGTGGGTGGGGGCGGTCAGCCCCAGCATTTT.